Sequencing of this T cell receptor (beta chain) was carried out in a study of memory CD4+ T cells and cytomegalovirus serostatus (dated by TCRdb to 2018 to 2020). General notes on the study: The 33 healthy Belgian adults in the cohort included 9 who were CMV seropositive and 24 who were CMV seronegative. The study sequenced CD4+ memory TCRbeta repertoires of a Belgian cohort with known cytomegalovirus serostatus to replicate a published TCR-based CMV serostatus classifier. What the work shows at the level of the full study, not this receptor alone: The results were interpreted as suggesting that the CMV-associated TCR signature is largely present in the CD4+ memory repertoire. Among the roughly 160 previously reported CMV-associated TCRbeta sequences, 65 to 85 showed up in the CD4+ memory repertoires, with each one found in between one and five individuals. For predicting CMV serostatus, the median bootstrapped AUC was roughly 0.95 using the original framework and roughly 0.91 using a US-trained random forest. The original-framework classifier achieved a median bootstrapped AUC of about 0.95 with a 95% CI of 0.76-1.00 on the Belgian cohort. Unlike the original study, which covered naive and memory CD4+ and CD8+ populations, the Belgian study sequenced only CD4+CD45RO+ memory cells.

This clone was detected a few times. The clone's antigen remains unknown. Base qualities are not at hand, and no much larger clone is one base apart. Genomic DNA was extracted from sorted cells with the Quick-DNA Microprep Kit. Amplification of TCRbeta DNA was done with the immunoSEQ hsTCRbeta kit, following the protocol from the manufacturer. An Illumina MiSeq instrument was used to sequence the TCRbeta libraries. On the study's bioinformatics: Removing out-of-frame sequences left about 2,300,000 distinct TCRbeta sequences, an average of about 73,000 per individual. Each individual was scored according to the count of around 160 previously reported CMV-associated TCRbeta sequences and the total productive distinct TCRbeta count. A beta-binomial model was reimplemented in Python, and scikit-learn random forests with default parameters were trained on data from the US cohort. Classifier performance on the Belgian cohort was summarized as median AUC with percentile confidence intervals over 10,000 bootstrap iterations. Entries here come from immuneACCESS through TCRdb and include only in-frame sequences with V and J called. Some clones fail to appear in such tables; in the studies checked, an unresolved V gene covers under half of the shortfall, and the cause of the remainder is unknown. That table is the source of V, J and clone size, and D and trimming were worked out from the DNA. In this sample the table shows about 59,000 clones, 80% of which occur a single time. The ten largest clones represent around 0.51% of the sample.

A FACSAria II was used to sort memory CD4+ T cells, defined as single viable CD3+CD4+CD8-CD45RO+ cells. CMV serostatus was determined with a Roche Elecsys assay detecting serum IgG against CMV pp150, pp28, p38 and p52. After thawing, total CD4+ T cells were enriched by positive selection with CD4 magnetic microbeads. The samples came from a different study that was designed specifically to examine the CD4+ T cell memory repertoire. Following standard operating procedures, peripheral blood mononuclear cells were isolated and cryopreserved, while serum was kept at -80 degrees C. Staining used CD3-PerCP (BW264/56), CD4-APC (RPA-T4), CD45RO-PE (UCHT1) and CD8-Pacific Orange (3B5) antibodies, with Sytox blue excluding non-viable cells. Based on the germline V gene, the CDR1 and CDR2 sequences are MNHNS and SASEGT. Trimming costs V 3 bases and J 3 bases, and their ends lie 8 bases apart. Including the terminal cysteine and phenylalanine, the CDR3 comprises 13 residues. Here the CDR3 DNA is all that survives: 39 bases in frame from base 1.

Rearrangement joined TRBV6-1 to TRBJ1-1; the D segment could be TRBD1, given 6 matching bases. This sequence originates from an adult in good health and CMV-seronegative. Some clones in this sample may be carry-over from other donors' samples. The sequencing input was memory CD4+ T cells from blood. In nucleotides, the sequence is TGTGCCAGCAGTGAGTACAGGGACACTGAAGCTTTCTTT. This gives the protein CASSEYRDTEAFF.